This T cell receptor (beta chain) originates from a study of neurological immune-mediated disorders. At the level of the study: Disease course was recorded as relapsing-remitting for some 31 and secondary progressive for about 8.5% of the roughly 35 multiple sclerosis patients. Study-level results: The repertoires of 18 of 34 multiple sclerosis patients were placed by phylogenetic grouping in a single related-CDR3 cluster, which may be a signature. The absence of shared CDR3 amino acid sequences among expanded clones across subjects suggests private repertoires in all groups.

This clonotype was seen ten or more times. The antigen remains undetermined. Over 180 million TCR-beta sequences from 15-18 subjects came from every sequencing run. Each CDR3 protein gets one entry after TCRdb re-called the 5' RACE reads with MiXCR. The sample records under 45,000 distinct CDR3 sequences, roughly 2.5% being singletons. The germline CDR1 and CDR2 sequences are KGHDR and SFDVKD. Trimming removed 3 bases from V and 3 bases from J, with 10 bases in between. The CDR3 runs 14 residues. The rearrangement joins TRBV24-1 to TRBJ1-2; possibly TRBD1 for D (6 bases). This clonotype was obtained from a man aged 45-65 years with multiple sclerosis. The specimen was PBMCs. CDR3 protein: CATSDTDRHYGYTF. The CDR3 DNA reads TGTGCCACCAGTGATACTGACAGGCACTATGGCTACACCTTC.